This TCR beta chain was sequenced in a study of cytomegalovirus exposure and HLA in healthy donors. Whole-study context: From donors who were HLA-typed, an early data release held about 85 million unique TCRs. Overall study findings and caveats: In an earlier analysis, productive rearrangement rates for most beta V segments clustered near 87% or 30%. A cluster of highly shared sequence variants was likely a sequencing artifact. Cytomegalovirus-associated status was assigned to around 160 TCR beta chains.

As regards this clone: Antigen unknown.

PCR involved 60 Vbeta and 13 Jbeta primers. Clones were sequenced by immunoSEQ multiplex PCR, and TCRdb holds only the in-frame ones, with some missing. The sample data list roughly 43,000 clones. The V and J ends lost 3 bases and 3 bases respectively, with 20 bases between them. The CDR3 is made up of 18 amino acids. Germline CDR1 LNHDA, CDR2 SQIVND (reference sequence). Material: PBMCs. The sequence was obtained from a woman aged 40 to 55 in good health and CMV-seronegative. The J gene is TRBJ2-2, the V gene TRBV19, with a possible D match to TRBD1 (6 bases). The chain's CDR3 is CASSMDRYREWDTGELFF. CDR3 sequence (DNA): TGTGCCAGTAGTATGGATCGGTACAGGGAGTGGGACACCGGGGAGCTGTTTTTT.